This T cell receptor beta chain came from a study of identical twins (dated by TCRdb to the mid-2010s). At the level of the whole study: TCR alpha and beta repertoires from monozygotic twins, unrelated adults of various ages and cord blood were deep-sequenced to test whether fetal clonotypes persist. To rule out contamination, the twin experiments were replicated at different times with different library preparation protocols.

Summary of the overall study and its limitations: In monozygotic twins, out-of-frame TCR alpha sharing was systematically underestimated by recombination models, although the models agreed with sharing between unrelated individuals. Abundant cord blood beta clonotypes carried fewer insertions; young adult naive repertoires showed a weaker similar trend, while memory repertoires showed none. Invariant T cells such as MAIT and iNKT could partly confound zero-insertion analyses, although diverse VJ usage argued against such confounding for most clonotypes. Because the same donors could not be followed over many years, conclusions were based on cross-sectional statistical analysis. A weaker excess of twin sharing was found in beta out-of-frame sequences because the signal-to-noise ratio was lowered by fewer shared sequences. Out-of-frame TCR alpha sequences shared between twins showed an excess of low generation-probability sequences compared with coincidental sharing between unrelated individuals.

To prepare the library, 5' RACE was applied. The instrument was an Illumina HiSeq 2000. Template switching introduced a universal primer binding site; the final cDNA contained a unique molecular identifier, enabling accurate counting of TCR cDNA molecules. First-strand cDNA for TCR alpha and beta chains was synthesized from specific primers in the conserved constant-segment region. To control for contamination, each cDNA library was double barcoded with a SMART-Mk sample barcode plus Illumina barcodes. TruSeq adapter sequences and Illumina sample barcodes were added in two successive PCR steps. The Illumina HiSeq platform was used with custom primers to sequence TCR alpha and beta cDNA libraries. The original pipeline was this. MiGEC was used to process raw reads and extract unique molecular identifiers, and MiXCR was used to find CDR3 positions. For each individual, recombination models were inferred using an EM algorithm with the repgenHMM and IGoR tools. Shared clonotypes were analyzed with the tcR package in R, and sharing was normalized by the product of cloneset sizes. Out-of-frame nonproductive sequences were analyzed to study raw recombination free of thymic and clonal selection effects. The public reads were reprocessed in TCRdb via fastp at Q25 and MiXCR, keeping in-frame beta chains. Each entry is one CDR3 protein sequence, shown with its most common DNA and genes. These V and J calls are TCRdb output, not the study's own analysis. The sample contains hundreds of thousands of distinct CDR3 sequences, roughly an eighth of them found a single time. The biggest ten clones account for 1.5% to 2% of the sample.

CDR1 and CDR2 were assigned from the germline V gene as SQVTM and ANQGSEA. Reading from cysteine to phenylalanine, the CDR3 counts 12 amino acids. The entry retains the CDR3 DNA only, 36 bases that are in frame from base 1. V loses 7 bases at its end and J loses 3 bases; junction bases beyond the gene matches: 2. Every donor in the study was a healthy Caucasian. Three pairs of female monozygotic twins, all aged roughly 18 to 29 years, were included in the twin cohort. Peripheral blood mononuclear cells were the source from which RNA for the TCR libraries was isolated. Many counts were recorded for this clonotype. No antigen is known for it. No quality values exist for individual bases; no much larger clone is one base distant. In addition, the sample was reused for a study of yellow fever vaccine responses in identical twins. Reported in the second study: The T cell response to vaccination in identical twins was reported by the authors to appear partly convergent and partly personalized. In the study, vaccine-responding T cell clones were precisely tracked in identical twins.

The source of this sequence is a young woman in good health. This chain is built from TRBV29-1 and TRBJ2-7; 11 of the junction bases match TRBD2. The specimen sequenced was PBMCs. The DNA sequence is TGCAGCGCAGGACTAGCGGGCTACGAGCAGTACTTC. Translated, it gives CSAGLAGYEQYF.